The 22 T cell receptor beta chains below were found in one sample sequenced in a study of control samples from healthy donors and cancer patients. Assay: immunoSEQ multiplex PCR; the TCRdb copy retains only in-frame clones and omits some. The sample yields some 130,000 clones, approximately 94% seen once. Material for sequencing was PBMCs. The receptors were gathered from a man aged 45-60 years with head and neck cancer.

V is TRBV7-9 and J is TRBJ1-2; D possibly corresponds to TRBD1 (5 bases). With 5 bases removed from V and 4 bases from J, the gap between germline ends came to 14 bases. Germline lookup yields CDR1 SEHNR and CDR2 FQNEAQ (reference sequence). This CDR3 has 14 residues. CDR3 DNA: TGTGCCAGCAGCCCGACCCTGGGGGGCTATGGCTACACCTTC. Translating gives CASSPTLGGYGYTF.

V and J are TRBV6-2 or TRBV6-3 and TRBJ2-3; D is unclear. V dropped 6 bases and J dropped 7 bases, with 17 bases sitting between them. The germline V gene encodes CDR1 MNHEY and CDR2 SVGEGT. The CDR3 runs 14 residues. Here the CDR3 DNA reads TGTGCCAGCAGCCCGGAACCCCGTTTTTATACGCAGTATTTT. Its protein product is CASSPEPRFYTQYF.

The chain employs TRBV6-1 and TRBJ1-5; 8 positions agree with TRBD1. The junction had 5 bases not matched to a gene; V was cut back by 1 base and J by 6 bases. The CDR3 sequence is 15 residues long. Germline V gene sequence: CDR1 MNHNS, CDR2 SASEGT. The CDR3 DNA is TGTGCCAGCAGTGAAGTAACAGGGGGGGGTCAGCCCCAGCATTTT. It yields the protein CASSEVTGGGQPQHF.

The chain is built from TRBV5-1 and TRBJ2-2, with D tentatively TRBD1 (6 bases). Germline-derived CDR1 and CDR2 are SGHRS and YFSETQ. The CDR3 extends over 15 amino acids. V shed 3 bases and J shed 3 bases, with 12 bases lying between them. Here the CDR3 reads CASSSGQWDTGELFF. The CDR3 DNA reads as TGCGCCAGCAGCTCCGGACAGTGGGACACCGGGGAGCTGTTTTTT.

The CDR3 is CAIMEGADKNEQFF. The DNA for the CDR3 is TGTGCCATCATGGAGGGGGCCGACAAGAATGAGCAGTTCTTC. The rearrangement links TRBV10-3 to TRBJ2-1, with D perhaps matching TRBD1 (7 bases). Germline V gives CDR1 ENHRY, CDR2 SYGVKD. The CDR3 is 14 residues long. V lost 7 bases to trimming and J lost 7 bases, with 17 bases between them.

The chain has TRBV29-1 and TRBJ2-7; TRBD1 agrees at 10 bases. The CDR3 has 13 amino acids. V dropped 8 bases and J dropped 7; count of bases not matched to a gene: 11. Germline V gives CDR1 SQVTM, CDR2 ANQGSEA. CDR3 sequence reads: CSSRTGGSREQYF. The CDR3 nucleotides are TGCAGCTCCCGGACAGGGGGTTCTAGGGAGCAGTACTTC.

The V gene is TRBV28, the J gene TRBJ1-2, with D perhaps matching TRBD1 (5 bases). CDR1 is MDHEN and CDR2 is SYDVKM in the germline V gene. This CDR3 has 13 residues. Trimming shortened V by 7 bases and J by 0 bases, and 9 bases separated the two germline ends. CDR3 amino acids: CASKEGSNYGYTF. The CDR3 nucleotides are TGTGCCAGCAAGGAGGGGTCTAACTATGGCTACACCTTC.

CDR3 sequence: CASSPAQTTEAFF. The CDR3 DNA sequence: TGTGCCAGTAGTCCGGCCCAGACCACTGAAGCTTTCTTT. This chain connects TRBV19 to TRBJ1-1; D is unclear. The CDR3 is made up of 13 amino acids. Germline values: CDR1 LNHDA, CDR2 SQIVND (reference sequence). With 5 bases removed from V and 4 bases from J, the gap between germline ends came to 11 bases.

The V and J genes are TRBV11-3 and TRBJ2-1, with TRBD2 matching 10 bases. This CDR3 contains 13 residues. The V segment lost 0 bases and the J segment 15 bases; nucleotides outside the gene matches: 5. The germline V gene has CDR1 SGHNT and CDR2 YENEEA. As DNA, the CDR3 is TGTGCCAGCAGCTTAGAAGGGACTAGCGAGAGGTTCTTC. Translation: CASSLEGTSERFF.

The rearrangement links TRBV30 to TRBJ2-2; tentative D call: TRBD2 (6 bases). The germline V gene encodes CDR1 GTSNPN and CDR2 SVGIG (reference sequence). This CDR3 is 15 amino acids long. Trimming took 6 bases from V and 7 from J, leaving 21 bases between them. The CDR3 bases are TGTGCCTGCCTACATCGGCGTCTAGCGAGCGGGGAGCTGTTTTTT. Its translation: CACLHRRLASGELFF.

The chain recombines TRBV18 with TRBJ1-1, with no clear D. The germline V gene encodes CDR1 KGHSH and CDR2 LQKENI. CDR3 length equals 14 residues. Trimming removed 4 bases at V and 10 bases at J, with 19 bases between. CDR3 DNA sequence: TGTGCCAGCTCACAGGGTATCCAAGGCTCCGGAGCTTTCTTT. Translated, it gives CASSQGIQGSGAFF.

This chain uses TRBV28 with TRBJ1-1; the D is unclear. The CDR3 runs 15 residues. Trimming stripped 5 bases from V and 3 bases from J, with 16 bases between. CDR1 is MDHEN, CDR2 SYDVKM, per germline. For the CDR3, the DNA is TGTGCCAGCAGTCAAAATCCTACGGGTGACACTGAAGCTTTCTTT. Protein: CASSQNPTGDTEAFF.

The V gene is TRBV30, the J gene TRBJ1-1; weak D call: TRBD1 (5 bases). The V gene's germline CDR1 is GTSNPN and CDR2 SVGIG (reference sequence). Trimming shortened V by 4 bases and J by 6 bases, and 12 bases separated the two germline ends. CDR3 size: 12 residues. CDR3: CAWTRGVSEAFF. Written as DNA, the CDR3 is TGTGCCTGGACCCGAGGGGTATCTGAAGCTTTCTTT.

The chain has TRBV19 and TRBJ1-1; the match to TRBD1 covers 8 bases. Looked up from germline, CDR1 is LNHDA and CDR2 is SQIVND (reference sequence). CDR3 size: 15 residues. With V trimmed by 3 bases and J by 4 bases, 7 bases remained unmatched. In DNA, the CDR3 is TGTGCCAGTAGTATTGCAGGACAGGGACCCACTGAAGCTTTCTTT. Protein sequence: CASSIAGQGPTEAFF.

V and J are TRBV4-2 and TRBJ2-1, with a possible D match to TRBD2 (6 bases). With 6 bases removed from V and 9 bases from J, the gap between germline ends came to 18 bases. CDR1 is LGHNA, CDR2 YNFKEQ, per germline. The CDR3 covers 14 residues. CDR3: CASRDGRLTGEQFF. In nucleotides, the CDR3 is TGTGCCAGCAGGGATGGGAGGCTTACAGGTGAGCAGTTCTTC.

This chain joins TRBV5-4 and TRBJ2-3; no reliable D call. The CDR3 sequence is 12 residues long. Germline values: CDR1 SGHNT, CDR2 YYREEE (reference sequence). Trimming pared 2 bases from V and 5 bases from J, leaving 6 bases between. The CDR3 spells CASSLSRDTQYF. CDR3 DNA sequence: TGTGCCAGCAGCTTAAGTCGAGATACGCAGTATTTT.

Only a few counts were recorded for this clone. This sequence joins TRBV4-3 and TRBJ2-2; 7 positions match TRBD2. Germline V lookup: CDR1 LGHNA, CDR2 YSLEER. CDR3 length equals 16 residues. V shed 3 bases, J shed 7 bases, and the junction held 11 bases outside the gene matches. The CDR3 region is CASSQSGAFRGGELFF. Written as DNA, the CDR3 is TGCGCCAGCAGCCAGAGCGGGGCCTTCCGTGGCGGGGAGCTGTTTTTT.

V and J are TRBV7-3 and TRBJ2-3, with TRBD2 matching over 9 bases. Germline V lookup: CDR1 SGHTA, CDR2 FQGTGA. V gave up 0 bases and J gave up 10 bases; unmatched junction bases: 5. The CDR3 totals 14 residues. This CDR3 is CASSLTPGLAAQYF. The DNA for the CDR3 is TGTGCCAGCAGCTTAACCCCGGGACTAGCTGCGCAGTATTTT.

V and J are TRBV21-1 and TRBJ1-6; the D call of TRBD1 is as the table states it, not checked on the DNA. TRBV21-1 is flagged as a pseudogene. The CDR3 totals 19 residues. CDR3 sequence: CASSMITGALYYRNSPLHF. CDR3 in DNA: TGTGCCAGCAGCATGATTACAGGGGCCCTATACTATAGAAATTCACCCCTCCACTTT.

This sequence joins TRBV7-9 and TRBJ1-2, with a possible D match to TRBD1 (5 bases). Germline assignment: CDR1 SEHNR and CDR2 FQNEAQ (reference sequence). V was clipped by 5 bases and J by 3 bases, with 10 bases between them. The CDR3 runs to 13 residues. The CDR3 DNA reads TGTGCCAGCAGCCCCGGGACCGACTATGGCTACACCTTC. This sequence encodes CASSPGTDYGYTF.

The chain uses TRBV10-1 and TRBJ2-5; tentative D call: TRBD1 (6 bases). With 3 bases removed from V and 2 bases from J, the gap between germline ends came to 28 bases. The CDR3 totals 20 residues. The germline V gene has CDR1 WNHNN and CDR2 SYGVQD (reference sequence). CDR3 sequence (DNA): TGCGCCAGCAGTGAAGGGGGACCATCCGGGACAAAAAATCCACAAGAGACCCAGTACTTC. This sequence encodes CASSEGGPSGTKNPQETQYF.

The chain links TRBV4-2 to TRBJ1-2; no clear D. In germline, CDR1 is LGHNA, CDR2 YNFKEQ. The V end was cut by 1 base, the J end by 8 bases, with 14 bases between. CDR3 length: 14 residues. The CDR3 region is CASSQGQLGEGYTF. CDR3 in DNA: TGTGCCAGCAGCCAAGGGCAGTTGGGAGAGGGCTACACCTTC.